This is a list of T cell receptor beta chains from one sample in a study of blood T cell repertoires in COVID-19. The repertoire was sequenced with immunoSEQ multiplex PCR; TCRdb's copy has only in-frame clones and lacks some. The sample shows over 150,000 clones, 65% to 90% of them seen only once. Sequenced: peripheral blood. These receptors were collected from a woman in her fifties or sixties with COVID-19, enrolled during active disease. Both conserved end residues are part of each CDR3. The D gene is left open where the match is weak. Clone sizes are given selectively: once, few, many, or a class where the clone is expanded.

V gene: TRBV2
D gene: .
clone size: .
J gene: TRBJ2-3
CDR3 protein: CASTRDTDTQYF
CDR3 DNA: TGTGCCAGTACGAGGGATACAGATACGCAGTATTTT

V gene: TRBV5-8
D gene: TRBD1
clone size: .
J gene: TRBJ1-6
CDR3 protein: CASSPLGTANSPLHF
CDR3 DNA: TGTGCCAGCAGCCCACTCGGGACAGCTAATTCACCCCTCCACTTT

V gene: TRBV19
D gene: TRBD1
clone size: .
J gene: TRBJ1-6
CDR3 protein: CASTPGQGNSPLHF
CDR3 DNA: TGTGCCAGTACCCCCGGACAGGGCAATTCACCCCTCCACTTT

V gene: TRBV29-1
D gene: .
clone size: .
J gene: TRBJ2-6
CDR3 protein: CSVDRGGSGANVLTF
CDR3 DNA: TGCAGCGTTGATAGGGGGGGTAGTGGGGCCAACGTCCTGACTTTC

V gene: TRBV6-5
D gene: .
clone size: .
J gene: TRBJ2-7
CDR3 protein: CASSYSRQVGEQYF
CDR3 DNA: TGTGCCAGCAGTTACTCGAGACAGGTCGGCGAGCAGTACTTC

V gene: TRBV2
D gene: TRBD1
clone size: .
J gene: TRBJ1-3
CDR3 protein: CASTRQGIIGNTIYF
CDR3 DNA: TGTGCCAGCACCCGACAGGGTATCATTGGAAACACCATATATTTT

V gene: TRBV3-1/TRBV3-2
D gene: .
clone size: few
J gene: TRBJ1-2
CDR3 protein: CASSSTNLGRSYGYTF
CDR3 DNA: TGTGCCAGCAGCTCCACCAATCTGGGGAGAAGCTATGGCTACACCTTC

V gene: TRBV19
D gene: .
clone size: .
J gene: TRBJ2-3
CDR3 protein: CASSTSLDTQYF
CDR3 DNA: TGTGCCAGTAGTACCTCCTTGGATACGCAGTATTTT

V gene: TRBV24-1
D gene: .
clone size: .
J gene: TRBJ2-3
CDR3 protein: CATSDPRLRSTDTQYF
CDR3 DNA: TGTGCCACCAGTGACCCTCGACTGAGGAGCACAGATACGCAGTATTTT

V gene: TRBV11-1
D gene: .
clone size: .
J gene: TRBJ1-2
CDR3 protein: CASSLGTHYGYTF
CDR3 DNA: TGTGCCAGCAGCTTGGGGACACACTATGGCTACACCTTC

V gene: TRBV5-1
D gene: .
clone size: .
J gene: TRBJ1-2
CDR3 protein: CASSLSGFYGYTF
CDR3 DNA: TGCGCCAGCAGCTTGTCGGGATTCTATGGCTACACCTTC

V gene: TRBV28
D gene: .
clone size: .
J gene: TRBJ2-5
CDR3 protein: CASSLRETQYF
CDR3 DNA: TGTGCCAGCAGTTTACGGGAGACCCAGTACTTC

V gene: TRBV30
D gene: TRBD1
clone size: .
J gene: TRBJ1-2
CDR3 protein: CALDRGNGYTF
CDR3 DNA: TGTGCCTTAGACAGGGGTAATGGCTACACCTTC

V gene: TRBV19
D gene: .
clone size: .
J gene: TRBJ1-1
CDR3 protein: CASSINSMNTEAFF
CDR3 DNA: TGTGCCAGTAGTATAAACAGCATGAACACTGAAGCTTTCTTT

V gene: TRBV19
D gene: TRBD1
clone size: .
J gene: TRBJ1-6
CDR3 protein: CASSPGTGRSPLHF
CDR3 DNA: TGTGCCAGTAGTCCGGGGACAGGCCGTTCACCCCTCCACTTT

V gene: TRBV9
D gene: TRBD1
clone size: .
J gene: TRBJ1-1
CDR3 protein: CASSVASGGTEAFF
CDR3 DNA: TGTGCCAGCAGCGTAGCATCAGGGGGCACTGAAGCTTTCTTT

V gene: TRBV7-2
D gene: .
clone size: .
J gene: TRBJ1-2
CDR3 protein: CASSSAGLYGYTF
CDR3 DNA: TGTGCCAGCAGCTCTGCAGGCCTCTATGGCTACACCTTC

V gene: TRBV6-4
D gene: TRBD1
clone size: .
J gene: TRBJ1-5
CDR3 protein: CASSGLTGSSNQPQHF
CDR3 DNA: TGTGCCAGCAGCGGATTGACAGGGAGTAGCAATCAGCCCCAGCATTTT

V gene: TRBV29-1
D gene: .
clone size: .
J gene: TRBJ1-5
CDR3 protein: CSVVLALSNQPQHF
CDR3 DNA: TGCAGCGTTGTCTTGGCCCTTAGCAATCAGCCCCAGCATTTT

V gene: TRBV3-1/TRBV3-2
D gene: TRBD2
clone size: .
J gene: TRBJ2-5
CDR3 protein: CASSQGLTSGRAETQYF
CDR3 DNA: TGTGCCAGCAGCCAAGGTTTGACTAGCGGGAGGGCCGAGACCCAGTACTTC

V gene: TRBV7-6
D gene: .
clone size: .
J gene: TRBJ2-3
CDR3 protein: CASSLTVESSTDTQYF
CDR3 DNA: TGTGCCAGCAGCTTGACAGTTGAGTCTAGCACAGATACGCAGTATTTT

V gene: TRBV5-4
D gene: .
clone size: .
J gene: TRBJ1-1
CDR3 protein: CASSLEGRTAEAFF
CDR3 DNA: TGTGCCAGCAGCTTGGAAGGGAGAACGGCTGAAGCTTTCTTT

V gene: TRBV24-1
D gene: TRBD1
clone size: .
J gene: TRBJ2-3
CDR3 protein: CATSGAGQGNTDTQYF
CDR3 DNA: TGTGCCACCAGTGGTGCCGGACAGGGGAACACAGATACGCAGTATTTT